The source of this T cell receptor (beta chain) is a study of T-cell memory formation after mild COVID-19. CDR1 and CDR2 (germline): SGHTA, FQGTGA. CDR3 length equals 15 residues. V shed 5 bases and J 8 bases; nucleotides not matched to a gene: 8. One entry per CDR3 protein results from TCRdb running MiXCR on the 5' RACE reads. Among 470,000 or so distinct CDR3 sequences, roughly 23% were seen once, and the ten largest hold about 12%. This chain joins TRBV7-3 and TRBJ2-1; 11 nucleotides match TRBD2. The TCR sequence derives from an adult woman who had mild COVID-19 (a few samples of this study predate the infection). Cell type and time point are not known. Specimen: PBMCs or a T cell subset sorted from them (not recorded which). This chain's CDR3 is CASSTLAGGRHEQFF. As DNA, the CDR3 is TGTGCCAGCAGCACCTTAGCGGGAGGGCGGCATGAGCAGTTCTTC.